These 17 T cell receptor beta chains came from one sample sequenced in a study of blood T cell repertoires in COVID-19 (dated by TCRdb to about 2020). Library creation used the immunoSEQ multiplex PCR assay. What TCRdb holds here is the immuneACCESS table cut down to in-frame rearrangements. Part of the clones is not present; checked against another copy, under half of the missing clones reflect an unresolved V gene, and the others are unexplained. In all, the sample holds about 190,000 clones, and 75% to 90% of those were seen once. The ten largest clonotypes hold about 5.7% of the sample. Sequenced material: peripheral blood. These receptors all stem from a woman aged 40 to 49 with acute or convalescent COVID-19.

The chain uses TRBV19 and TRBJ2-7; 9 bases fit TRBD2. The V segment lost 3 bases and the J segment 6 bases; nucleotides outside the gene matches: 9. The CDR3 is made up of 15 amino acids. Germline loops: CDR1 LNHDA, CDR2 SQIVND (reference sequence). As DNA, the CDR3 is TGTGCCAGTAGTATTTTTGTAGCGGGAGTAGGCGAGCAGTACTTC. Its protein is CASSIFVAGVGEQYF.

The chain joins TRBV18 to TRBJ1-3, with D unclear. Trimming removed 1 base from V and 0 bases from J, with 10 bases in between. The CDR3 sequence is 16 residues long. The germline V gene encodes CDR1 KGHSH and CDR2 LQKENI. DNA for the CDR3: TGTGCCAGCTCACCACTCGACTCCTACTCTGGAAACACCATATATTTT. Its protein product is CASSPLDSYSGNTIYF.

In its sample, this clone was seen once. The gene calls are TRBV13 and TRBJ2-1; the match to TRBD1 covers 7 bases. The V gene's germline CDR1 is PRHDT and CDR2 FYEKMQ (reference sequence). This CDR3 region has 17 residues. Trimming removed 6 bases from V and 0 bases from J; junction bases left unmatched: 11. DNA for the CDR3: TGTGCCAGCAGAGGGAGACAGGGACGGAGCTCCTACAATGAGCAGTTCTTC. Translated: CASRGRQGRSSYNEQFF.

The rearrangement joins TRBV7-8 to TRBJ2-7; a possible D gene is TRBD2 (5 bases). The CDR3 has 16 amino acids. V was clipped by 1 base and J by 3 bases, with 16 bases between them. The germline CDR1 and CDR2 sequences are SGHVS and FQNEAQ. The CDR3 loop is CASSLVGIGRNYEQYF. CDR3 sequence (DNA): TGTGCCAGCAGCTTAGTAGGGATAGGGAGAAACTACGAGCAGTACTTC.

V is TRBV24-1 and J is TRBJ1-5, with TRBD1 matching 11 bases. With 10 bases clipped from V and 4 bases from J, the junction kept 14 bases outside the gene matches. The CDR3 is made up of 17 amino acids. Germline CDR1 and CDR2: KGHDR and SFDVKD. The CDR3 region has the DNA TGTGCCACTGGAGGGACAGGGGGGAGCCCAGCGAATCAGCCCCAGCATTTT. Amino acids: CATGGTGGSPANQPQHF.

This sequence joins TRBV29-1 and TRBJ2-7; the D gene is possibly TRBD2 (6 bases). V lost 3 bases and J 0 bases, leaving 12 bases between the germline ends. Germline V gene sequence: CDR1 SQVTM, CDR2 ANQGSEA. The CDR3 runs 14 residues. CDR3 nucleotide sequence: TGCAGCGTTGATCTCGGGACTTCCTCCTACGAGCAGTACTTC. Protein: CSVDLGTSSYEQYF.

V and J are TRBV5-1 and TRBJ2-1, with a possible D match to TRBD1 (6 bases). This CDR3 spans 14 amino acids. With 6 bases removed from V and 0 bases from J, the gap between germline ends came to 10 bases. Germline values: CDR1 SGHRS, CDR2 YFSETQ. CDR3 nucleotide sequence: TGCGCCAGCAAGGTGGACAGCTCCTACAATGAGCAGTTCTTC. Its translation: CASKVDSSYNEQFF.

A few counts support this clone. The rearrangement uses TRBV14 and TRBJ2-7; 11 bases fit TRBD1. This CDR3 is 16 amino acids long. With 4 bases clipped from V and 6 bases from J, the junction kept 11 bases outside the gene matches. CDR1 is SGHDN, CDR2 FVKESK, per germline. The CDR3 sequence: CASSRTGTGGLGEQYF. Written as DNA, the CDR3 is TGTGCCAGCAGCCGTACCGGGACAGGGGGGTTGGGCGAGCAGTACTTC.

The CDR3 here is CASSLVAGRAGYNSPLHF. The CDR3 nucleotides are TGTGCCAGCAGCTTAGTTGCGGGAAGAGCTGGGTATAATTCACCCCTCCACTTT. The chain couples TRBV5-8 to TRBJ1-6; D gene uncertain. The length of the CDR3 is 18 residues. Germline loops: CDR1 SGHTS, CDR2 YDEGEE. Trimming stripped 2 bases from V and 4 bases from J, with 19 bases between.

The chain carries TRBV7-9 and TRBJ1-3, with TRBD1 matching over 10 bases. V shed 1 base, J shed 7 bases, and the junction held 13 bases outside the gene matches. CDR3 length: 18 amino acids. Germline V lookup: CDR1 SEHNR, CDR2 FQNEAQ (reference sequence). The CDR3 region has the DNA TGTGCCAGCAGCTTAGTTTCTGGGGACAGGGGTGGTCGGAACACCATATATTTT. It encodes CASSLVSGDRGGRNTIYF. The variable domain in full, completed from reference TRBV7-9 and TRBJ1-3, reads DTGVSQNPRHKITKRGQNVTFRCDPISEHNRLYWYRQTLGQGPEFLTYFQNEAQLEKSRLLSDRFSAERPKGSFSTLEIQRTEQGDSAMYLCASSLVSGDRGGRNTIYFGEGSWLTVV.

This clone was seen repeatedly, ten times or more. The J gene is TRBJ1-4, the V gene TRBV7-2, with D maybe TRBD1 (6 bases). The CDR3 runs 17 residues. The V end lost 5 bases, the J end lost 7 bases, and 23 bases lay between the germline ends. The V gene's germline CDR1 is SGHTA and CDR2 FQGNSA. The CDR3 DNA reads as TGTGCCAGCAGCAAAAACGGGGGGGCAGGGGCAGCTGAAAAACTGTTTTTT. Translated, it gives CASSKNGGAGAAEKLFF.

The rearrangement uses TRBV19 and TRBJ1-1, with D maybe TRBD1 (6 bases). Per the germline V gene, CDR1 is LNHDA and CDR2 is SQIVND (reference sequence). V lost 5 bases and J 5 bases, leaving 21 bases between the germline ends. CDR3 size: 16 residues. The CDR3 is CASSPSFQGRGTEAFF. CDR3 sequence (DNA): TGTGCCAGTAGTCCATCTTTCCAGGGGCGAGGAACTGAAGCTTTCTTT.

The CDR3 sequence is CATSTRTSGNNEQFF. The CDR3 DNA is TGTGCCACCAGCACCCGGACTAGCGGTAACAATGAGCAGTTCTTC. The chain recombines TRBV15 with TRBJ2-1; 10 nucleotides line up with TRBD2. Trimming cost V 4 bases and J 5 bases; bases outside gene matches: 5. The CDR3 contains 15 residues. Germline V gene data show CDR1 as LNHNV and CDR2 as YYDKDF (reference sequence).

The chain is built from TRBV28 and TRBJ1-3; TRBD1 aligns across 8 bases. Germline values: CDR1 MDHEN, CDR2 SYDVKM. The ends lost 4 bases at V and 4 bases at J; junction bases unmatched: 9. CDR3 length: 16 residues. The CDR3 nucleotides are TGTGCCAGCAGTTCGGCAGGGGGCGCTGCCGGAAACACCATATATTTT. Translating it yields CASSSAGGAAGNTIYF.

The rearrangement uses TRBV3-1 (or the pseudogene TRBV3-2) and TRBJ1-5; no reliable D call. This CDR3 region has 14 residues. CDR1 LGHDT and CDR2 YNNKEL come from the germline V gene (reference sequence). V was clipped by 2 bases and J by 5 bases, with 10 bases between them. The CDR3, as DNA: TGTGCCAGCAGCCAAAACACCCGGGATCAGCCCCAGCATTTT. Protein: CASSQNTRDQPQHF.

The V call is TRBV5-8, the J call TRBJ1-2, with D possibly TRBD1 on 6 matching bases. The V gene lost 2 bases and the J gene lost 14 bases, with 19 bases spanning the gap. Per germline, CDR1 SGHTS and CDR2 YDEGEE. This CDR3 is built from 13 residues. The CDR3: CASSFSSRGRDTF. The CDR3 nucleotides are TGTGCCAGCAGCTTTTCTAGCAGGGGAAGAGATACCTTC.

The chain recombines TRBV27 with TRBJ2-2; perhaps TRBD1 as D (5 bases). This CDR3 has 13 amino acids. Germline V gene sequence: CDR1 MNHEY, CDR2 SMNVEV (reference sequence). V was cut by 3 bases and J by 4 bases, with 6 bases left in between. CDR3 DNA: TGTGCCAGCAGTTTGCAGGGCACCGGGGAGCTGTTTTTT. Its protein is CASSLQGTGELFF.